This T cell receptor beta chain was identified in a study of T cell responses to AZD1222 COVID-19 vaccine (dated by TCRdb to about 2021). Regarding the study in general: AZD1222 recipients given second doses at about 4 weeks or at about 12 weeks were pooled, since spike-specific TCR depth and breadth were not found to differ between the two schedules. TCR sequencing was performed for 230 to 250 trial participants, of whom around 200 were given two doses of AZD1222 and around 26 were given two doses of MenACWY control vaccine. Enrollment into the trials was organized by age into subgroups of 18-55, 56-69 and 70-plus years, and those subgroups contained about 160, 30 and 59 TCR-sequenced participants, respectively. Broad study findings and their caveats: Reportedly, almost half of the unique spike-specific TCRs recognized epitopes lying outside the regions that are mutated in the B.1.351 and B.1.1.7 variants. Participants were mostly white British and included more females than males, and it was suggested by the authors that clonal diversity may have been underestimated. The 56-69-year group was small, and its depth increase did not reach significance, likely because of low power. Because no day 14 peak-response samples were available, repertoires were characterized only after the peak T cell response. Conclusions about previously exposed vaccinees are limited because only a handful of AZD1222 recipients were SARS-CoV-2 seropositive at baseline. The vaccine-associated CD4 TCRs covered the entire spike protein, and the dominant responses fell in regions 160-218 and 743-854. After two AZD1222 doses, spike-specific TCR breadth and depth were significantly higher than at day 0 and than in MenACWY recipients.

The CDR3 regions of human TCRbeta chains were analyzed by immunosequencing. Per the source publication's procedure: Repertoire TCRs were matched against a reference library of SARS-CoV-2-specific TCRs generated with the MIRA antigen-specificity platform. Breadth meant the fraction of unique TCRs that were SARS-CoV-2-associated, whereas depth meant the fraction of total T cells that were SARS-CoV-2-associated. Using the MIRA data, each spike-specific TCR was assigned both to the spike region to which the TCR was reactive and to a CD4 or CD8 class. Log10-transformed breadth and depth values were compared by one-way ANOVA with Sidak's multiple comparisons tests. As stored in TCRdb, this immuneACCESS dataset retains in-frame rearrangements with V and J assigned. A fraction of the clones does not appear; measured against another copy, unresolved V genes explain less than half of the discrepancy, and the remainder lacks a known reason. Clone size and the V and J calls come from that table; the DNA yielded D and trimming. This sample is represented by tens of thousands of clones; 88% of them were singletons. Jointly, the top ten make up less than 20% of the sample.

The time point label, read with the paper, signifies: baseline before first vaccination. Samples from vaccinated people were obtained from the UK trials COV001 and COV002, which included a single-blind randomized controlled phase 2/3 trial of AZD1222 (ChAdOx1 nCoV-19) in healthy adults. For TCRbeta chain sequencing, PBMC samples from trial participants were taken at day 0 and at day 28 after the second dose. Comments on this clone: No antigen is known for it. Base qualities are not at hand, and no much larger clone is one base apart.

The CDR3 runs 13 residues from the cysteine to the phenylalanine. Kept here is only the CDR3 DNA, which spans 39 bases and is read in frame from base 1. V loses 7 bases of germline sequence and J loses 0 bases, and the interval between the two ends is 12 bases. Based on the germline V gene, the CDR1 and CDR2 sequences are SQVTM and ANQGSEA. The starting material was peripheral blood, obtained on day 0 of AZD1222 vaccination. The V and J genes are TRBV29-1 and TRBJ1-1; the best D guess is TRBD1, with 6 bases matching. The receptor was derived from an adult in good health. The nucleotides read TGCAGCGCGGAGACAGGAATGAACACTGAAGCTTTCTTT. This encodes CSAETGMNTEAFF.